The 18 T cell receptor beta chains listed next were all sequenced from one sample in a study of T cells in Graves' hyperthyroidism and ophthalmopathy. The TCR beta CDR3 regions underwent amplification using RNA transcripts as the source. Using the HTBI primer set, a first-round RT-PCR was run on the TCR CDR3. TCRdb redid the calling of the multiplex PCR reads with MiXCR, one entry per CDR3 protein. The table records some 510,000 distinct CDR3 sequences, roughly 20% of them present only once. Sequenced sample: blood. The receptors were gathered from a man between 18 and 29 years old with Graves' hyperthyroidism.

At least ten counts were recorded for this clonotype. The chain joins TRBV12-3 or TRBV12-4 to TRBJ1-2; D is unclear. V lost 0 bases to trimming and J lost 4 bases, with 6 bases between them. The CDR3 has 13 residues. The CDR3 sequence: CASSLAAGYGYTF. For the CDR3, the DNA is TGTGCCAGCAGTTTAGCGGCAGGCTATGGCTACACCTTC.

This clonotype occurred many times. V gene TRBV20-1 combines with J gene TRBJ1-2; D ambiguous. V dropped 3 bases and J dropped 5 bases, with 16 bases sitting between them. The CDR3 contains 14 residues. CDR1 is DFQATT, CDR2 SNEGSKA, per germline (reference sequence). CDR3 protein: CSASSINPSYGYTF. CDR3 bases: TGCAGTGCTAGCTCGATTAATCCATCGTATGGCTACACCTTC.

This clonotype was counted at least ten times. The rearrangement uses TRBV30 and TRBJ1-1, with TRBD1 identical over 9 bases. This CDR3 has 12 residues. V lost 8 bases, J lost 0 bases, and 1 base stayed unmatched. Germline V CDR1 and CDR2: GTSNPN, SVGIG (reference sequence). CDR3 protein: CAGDRVNTEAFF. The CDR3 bases are TGTGCCGGGGACAGGGTGAACACTGAAGCTTTCTTT.

In its sample, this clonotype was seen a few times. The chain couples TRBV9 to TRBJ1-5, with TRBD1 as a possible D gene (5 bases). V was shortened by 0 bases and J by 3 bases, with 10 bases between the two germline ends. The germline V gene has CDR1 SGDLS and CDR2 YYNGEE. This CDR3 has 15 residues. In nucleotides, the CDR3 is TGTGCCAGCAGCGTAGGGGACGGAACCAATCAGCCCCAGCATTTT. This codes for CASSVGDGTNQPQHF.

V is TRBV28 and J is TRBJ2-7, with D possibly being TRBD1 (5 bases). Trimming shortened V by 4 bases and J by 6 bases, and 13 bases separated the two germline ends. The CDR3 spans 13 residues. CDR1 MDHEN and CDR2 SYDVKM come from the germline V gene. In DNA, the CDR3 is TGTGCCAGCAGTTCAAGGACATTGTCCGAGCAGTACTTC. This translates into CASSSRTLSEQYF. The entire variable domain, with the rest obtained from reference TRBV28 and TRBJ2-7, is as follows: DVKVTQSSRYLVKRTGEKVFLECVQDMDHENMFWYRQDPGLGLRLIYFSYDVKMKEKGDIPEGYSVSREKKERFSLILESASTNQTSMYLCASSSRTLSEQYFGPGTRLTVT.

In this sample, this clonotype turned up many times. The chain carries TRBV19 and TRBJ1-1, with TRBD1 identical over 8 bases. Trimming removed 5 bases from V and 4 bases from J; junction bases left unmatched: 3. The CDR3 totals 13 residues. The V gene's germline CDR1 is LNHDA and CDR2 SQIVND (reference sequence). CDR3 DNA sequence: TGTGCCAGTAGTCGGGACAGGATCACTGAAGCTTTCTTT. Translated, it gives CASSRDRITEAFF. The entire variable domain, with the rest obtained from reference TRBV19 and TRBJ1-1, is as follows: DGGITQSPKYLFRKEGQNVTLSCEQNLNHDAMYWYRQDPGQGLRLIYYSQIVNDFQKGDIAEGYSVSREKKESFPLTVTSAQKNPTAFYLCASSRDRITEAFFGQGTRLTVV.

Ten or more counts support this clonotype. This chain links TRBV13 with TRBJ2-7, with D tentatively TRBD1 (5 bases). The germline V gene encodes CDR1 PRHDT and CDR2 FYEKMQ (reference sequence). The CDR3 is 12 amino acids. V was cut by 2 bases and J by 6 bases, with 8 bases left in between. This CDR3 reads CASSLRTREQYF. CDR3 DNA sequence: TGTGCCAGCAGCTTAAGGACACGCGAGCAGTACTTC.

This clonotype was observed many times. The rearrangement joins TRBV11-2 to TRBJ1-1; D not resolved. The CDR3 length is 13 residues. CDR1 is SGHAT and CDR2 is FQNNGV in the germline V gene. Trimming pared 0 bases from V and 9 bases from J, leaving 11 bases between. The CDR3 bases are TGTGCCAGCAGCTTAGAAGGGAGCAGACAAGCTTTCTTT. Its protein is CASSLEGSRQAFF.

The chain employs TRBV30 and TRBJ1-1; D might be TRBD1 (5 bases). The CDR3 loop spans 13 amino acids. Germline-derived CDR1 and CDR2 are GTSNPN and SVGIG (reference sequence). Trimming cost V 8 bases and J 4 bases, with 17 bases left between them. In nucleotides, the CDR3 is TGTGCCGGAGCATTCGGGGGTGGCACTGAAGCTTTCTTT. Translating it yields CAGAFGGGTEAFF.

This chain links TRBV20-1 with TRBJ2-5; D may match TRBD1 or TRBD2 (6 bases each). The V gene's germline CDR1 is DFQATT and CDR2 SNEGSKA (reference sequence). The V and J ends lost 0 bases and 7 bases respectively, with 12 bases between them. The CDR3 has 13 amino acids. CDR3 protein: CSARDSGRGTQYF. The CDR3 DNA sequence: TGCAGTGCTAGAGATAGCGGCAGGGGGACCCAGTACTTC.

This clonotype was counted between two and nine times. This chain joins TRBV30 and TRBJ2-7, with 11 bases that match TRBD1. The CDR3 is 15 residues long. J gave up 2 bases and V 3 bases, and 6 bases lay outside the gene matches. CDR1 and CDR2 (germline): GTSNPN, SVGIG (reference sequence). CDR3 in DNA: TGTGCCTGGAGGGAAGGACAGGGGGCACCCTACGAGCAGTACTTC. It is translated as CAWREGQGAPYEQYF.

The chain couples TRBV11-3 to TRBJ2-7; D uncertain. The CDR3 is 14 residues long. The germline gives CDR1 SGHNT, CDR2 YENEEA. The V end lost 0 bases, the J end lost 4 bases, and 10 bases lay between the germline ends. CDR3 coding DNA: TGTGCCAGCAGCTTAGAAGGTAGCCGGTACGAGCAGTACTTC. It codes for CASSLEGSRYEQYF. Combining the CDR3 with reference TRBV11-3 and TRBJ2-7 gives the whole variable domain EAGVVQSPRYKIIEKKQPVAFWCNPISGHNTLYWYLQNLGQGPELLIRYENEEAVDDSQLPKDRFSAERLKGVDSTLKIQPAELGDSAVYLCASSLEGSRYEQYFGPGTRLTVT.

This clonotype was seen a handful of times. The chain uses TRBV12-3 or TRBV12-4 and TRBJ1-5, with D tentatively TRBD1 (5 bases). This CDR3 has 19 amino acids. V was pared by 2 bases and J by 0 bases, with 20 bases between. CDR3 protein: CASSLKSLRGHPSNQPQHF. In DNA form, the CDR3 reads TGTGCCAGCAGTTTAAAATCCTTAAGAGGACACCCTAGCAATCAGCCCCAGCATTTT.

This clonotype was detected a few times. The rearrangement uses TRBV24-1 and TRBJ1-1; 8 nucleotides match TRBD1. CDR1 KGHDR and CDR2 SFDVKD come from the germline V gene. The junction had 9 bases not matched to a gene; V was cut back by 7 bases and J by 6 bases. The CDR3 contains 14 residues. The CDR3 nucleotides read TGTGCCACCAGCACATCGGACAGGGCGGCTGAAGCTTTCTTT. Translated, it gives CATSTSDRAAEAFF.

This clonotype turned up a few times. The rearrangement joins TRBV20-1 to TRBJ1-2; possibly TRBD1 for D (6 bases). Trimming removed 5 bases at V and 7 bases at J, with 14 bases between. Germline V CDR1 and CDR2: DFQATT, SNEGSKA (reference sequence). The CDR3 consists of 12 residues. The CDR3 here is CSARLTGAGYTF. Written as DNA, the CDR3 is TGCAGTGCTCGACTGACGGGGGCTGGCTACACCTTC.

The chain joins TRBV25-1 to TRBJ1-1; D possibly corresponds to TRBD1 (6 bases). Germline CDR1 reads MGHDK; CDR2 reads SYGVNS. The CDR3 spans 16 residues. V gave up 2 bases and J gave up 7 bases, with 20 bases separating them. The CDR3 DNA sequence: TGTGCCAGCAGTGAAGGGAGGGACACCGGGGTACATGAAGCTTTCTTT. This sequence encodes CASSEGRDTGVHEAFF.

This clonotype has at least ten counts. The chain recombines TRBV30 with TRBJ1-1; maybe TRBD1 (5 bases). Germline V lookup: CDR1 GTSNPN, CDR2 SVGIG (reference sequence). V shed 2 bases and J shed 11 bases, with 21 bases lying between them. This CDR3 has 14 amino acids. The CDR3, as DNA: TGTGCCTGGAGTTCTGGTGGGACCCTCCGGATGGCTTTCTTT. It translates to CAWSSGGTLRMAFF.

CDR3 in DNA: TGTGCCTGGAGCCCCGTGAGCCCCATTCAGTACTTC. It codes for CAWSPVSPIQYF. The chain employs TRBV30 and TRBJ2-4, with D unclear. This CDR3 is built from 12 residues. V was trimmed by 3 bases and J by 9 bases, leaving 12 bases between them. Germline V CDR1 and CDR2: GTSNPN, SVGIG (reference sequence).